In its sample, the clone carrying this T cell receptor (beta chain) was seen a few times. Germline is not matched at one junction end, which may reflect a read error. The CDR3 runs to 14 residues. Germline values: CDR1 LNHNV, CDR2 YYDKDF (reference sequence). This specimen belongs to a study of blood T cells in healthy people across ages. A second PCR, run for roughly 7 to 11 cycles, used a sample-barcoded 5' primer plus a J-beta primer mix. Using its own MiXCR run on the 5' RACE reads, TCRdb lists one record per CDR3 protein. The repertoire holds 600,000 to 900,000 distinct CDR3 sequences, with around a quarter as singletons. The people who gave samples were healthy Caucasians from Russia, aged roughly 6 to 95. Whenever a sample was processed, at least 7 million PBMCs were isolated. These data also featured in a second study, about T cells of mothers and their children. That investigation notes: When the second PCR was run, its M1S primer added sample barcodes and 2-4 random nucleotides.

The rearrangement uses TRBV15 and TRBJ1-2, with 10 nucleotides matching TRBD1. The receptor comes from a boy aged 10-17 years in good health. Material: blood. In DNA, the CDR3 is TGTGCCACCACCACCGGGACAGGGGCCTATGGCTGCACCTTC. Translation: CATTTGTGAYGCTF.